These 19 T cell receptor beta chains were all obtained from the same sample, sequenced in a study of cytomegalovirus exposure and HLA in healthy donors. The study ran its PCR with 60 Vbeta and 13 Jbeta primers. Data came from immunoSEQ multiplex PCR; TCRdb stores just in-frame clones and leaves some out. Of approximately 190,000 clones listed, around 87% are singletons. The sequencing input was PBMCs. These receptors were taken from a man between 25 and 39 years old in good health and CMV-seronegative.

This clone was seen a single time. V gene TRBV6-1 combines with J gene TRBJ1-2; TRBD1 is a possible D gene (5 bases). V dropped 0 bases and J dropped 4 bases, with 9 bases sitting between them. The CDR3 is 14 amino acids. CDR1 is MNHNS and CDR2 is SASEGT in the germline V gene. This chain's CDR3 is CASSEAGHSYGYTF. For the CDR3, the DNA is TGTGCCAGCAGTGAAGCAGGACACAGCTATGGCTACACCTTC.

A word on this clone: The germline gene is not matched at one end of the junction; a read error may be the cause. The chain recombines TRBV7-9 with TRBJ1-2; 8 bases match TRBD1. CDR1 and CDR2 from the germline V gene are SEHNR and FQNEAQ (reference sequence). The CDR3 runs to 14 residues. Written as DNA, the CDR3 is TGTTCCAGCAGCTTCGTCGGGACAGGCTATGGCTACACCTTC. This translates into CSSSFVGTGYGYTF. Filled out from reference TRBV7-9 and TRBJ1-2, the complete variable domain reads DTGVSQNPRHKITKRGQNVTFRCDPISEHNRLYWYRQTLGQGPEFLTYFQNEAQLEKSRLLSDRFSAERPKGSFSTLEIQRTEQGDSAMYLCSSSFVGTGYGYTFGSGTRLTVV.

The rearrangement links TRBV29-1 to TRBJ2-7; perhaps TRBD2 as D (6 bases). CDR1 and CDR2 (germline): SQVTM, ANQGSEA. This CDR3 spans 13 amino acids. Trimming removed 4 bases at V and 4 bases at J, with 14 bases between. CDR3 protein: CSVGGGNIYEQYF. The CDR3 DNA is TGCAGCGTTGGGGGCGGGAACATATACGAGCAGTACTTC.

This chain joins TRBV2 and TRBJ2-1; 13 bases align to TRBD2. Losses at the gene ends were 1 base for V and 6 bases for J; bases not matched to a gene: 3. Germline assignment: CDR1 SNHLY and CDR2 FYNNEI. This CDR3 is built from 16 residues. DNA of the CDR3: TGTGCCAGCAGTGAAGGGGGACTAGCGGGAATCAATGAGCAGTTCTTC. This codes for CASSEGGLAGINEQFF.

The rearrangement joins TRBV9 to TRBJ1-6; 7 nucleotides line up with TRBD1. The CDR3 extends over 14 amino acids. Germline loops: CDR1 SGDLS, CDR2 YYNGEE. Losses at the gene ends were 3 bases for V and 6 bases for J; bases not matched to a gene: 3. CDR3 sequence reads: CASSEGQFNSPLHF. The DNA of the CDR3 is TGTGCCAGCAGCGAGGGACAGTTTAATTCACCCCTCCACTTT.

CDR3 sequence reads: CAAGRGNTIYF. The CDR3 coding sequence is TGTGCCGCCGGGAGGGGAAACACCATATATTTT. The chain joins TRBV6-5 to TRBJ1-3; D is ambiguous. Germline CDR1 MNHEY, CDR2 SVGAGI. Trimming stripped 11 bases from V and 4 bases from J, with 9 bases between. This CDR3 contains 11 residues.

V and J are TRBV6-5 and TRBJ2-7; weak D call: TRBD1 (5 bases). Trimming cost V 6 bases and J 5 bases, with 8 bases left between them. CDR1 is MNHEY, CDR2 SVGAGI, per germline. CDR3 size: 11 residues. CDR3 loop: CASSETDEQYF. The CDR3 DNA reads TGTGCCAGCAGCGAGACAGACGAGCAGTACTTC.

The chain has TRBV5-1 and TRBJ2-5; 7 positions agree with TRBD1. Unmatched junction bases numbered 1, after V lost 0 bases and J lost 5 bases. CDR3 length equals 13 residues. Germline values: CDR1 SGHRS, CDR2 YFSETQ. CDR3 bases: TGCGCCAGCAGCTTGGGACAGGGTGAGACCCAGTACTTC. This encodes CASSLGQGETQYF.

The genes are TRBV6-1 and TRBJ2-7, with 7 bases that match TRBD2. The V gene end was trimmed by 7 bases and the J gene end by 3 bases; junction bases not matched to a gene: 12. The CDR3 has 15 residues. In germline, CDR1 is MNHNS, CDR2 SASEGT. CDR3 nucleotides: TGTGCCAGCACCAAAACAAACGGGGAGGGCTACGAGCAGTACTTC. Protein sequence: CASTKTNGEGYEQYF.

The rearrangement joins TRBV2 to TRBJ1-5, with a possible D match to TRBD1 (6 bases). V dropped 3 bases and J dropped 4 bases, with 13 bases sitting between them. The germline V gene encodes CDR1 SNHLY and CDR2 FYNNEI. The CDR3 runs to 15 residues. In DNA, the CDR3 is TGTGCCAGCAGTGATAGAGGACAGCCAAATCAGCCCCAGCATTTT. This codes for CASSDRGQPNQPQHF. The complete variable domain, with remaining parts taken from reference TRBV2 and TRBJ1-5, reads EPEVTQTPSHQVTQMGQEVILRCVPISNHLYFYWYRQILGQKVEFLVSFYNNEISEKSEIFDDQFSVERPDGSNFTLKIRSTKLEDSAMYFCASSDRGQPNQPQHFGDGTRLSIL.

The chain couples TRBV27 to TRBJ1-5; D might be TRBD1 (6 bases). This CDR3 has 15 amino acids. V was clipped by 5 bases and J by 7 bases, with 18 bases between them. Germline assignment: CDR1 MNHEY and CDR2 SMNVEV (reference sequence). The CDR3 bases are TGTGCCAGCAGTCTGAACACAGGGCCATCCCAGCCCCAGCATTTT. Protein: CASSLNTGPSQPQHF.

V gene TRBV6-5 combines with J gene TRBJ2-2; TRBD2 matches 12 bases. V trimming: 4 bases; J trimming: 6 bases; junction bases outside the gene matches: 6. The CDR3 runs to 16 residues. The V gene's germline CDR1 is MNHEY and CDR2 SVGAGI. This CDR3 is CASSWGLAGSAGELFF. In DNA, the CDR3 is TGTGCCAGCAGTTGGGGACTAGCGGGTAGCGCCGGGGAGCTGTTTTTT.

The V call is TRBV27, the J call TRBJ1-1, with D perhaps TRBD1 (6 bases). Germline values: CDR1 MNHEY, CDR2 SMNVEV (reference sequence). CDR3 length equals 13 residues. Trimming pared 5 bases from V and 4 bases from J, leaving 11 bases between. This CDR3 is CASSPQGFTEAFF. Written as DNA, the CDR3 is TGTGCCAGCAGTCCACAGGGTTTCACTGAAGCTTTCTTT.

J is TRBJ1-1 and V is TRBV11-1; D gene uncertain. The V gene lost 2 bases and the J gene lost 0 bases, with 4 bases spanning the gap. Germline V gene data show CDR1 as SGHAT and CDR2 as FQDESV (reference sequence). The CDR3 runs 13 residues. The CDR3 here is CASSLSMNTEAFF. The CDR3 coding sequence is TGTGCCAGCAGCTTAAGCATGAACACTGAAGCTTTCTTT. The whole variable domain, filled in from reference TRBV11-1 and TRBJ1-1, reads EAEVAQSPRYKITEKSQAVAFWCDPISGHATLYWYRQILGQGPELLVQFQDESVVDDSQLPKDRFSAERLKGVDSTLKIQPAELGDSAMYLCASSLSMNTEAFFGQGTRLTVV.

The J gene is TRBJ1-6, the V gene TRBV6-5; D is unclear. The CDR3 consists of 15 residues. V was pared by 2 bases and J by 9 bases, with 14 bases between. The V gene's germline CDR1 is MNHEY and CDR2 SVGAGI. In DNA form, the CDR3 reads TGTGCCAGCAGTTACGGAGTTCCGGAGGGTTCACCCCTCCACTTT. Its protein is CASSYGVPEGSPLHF.

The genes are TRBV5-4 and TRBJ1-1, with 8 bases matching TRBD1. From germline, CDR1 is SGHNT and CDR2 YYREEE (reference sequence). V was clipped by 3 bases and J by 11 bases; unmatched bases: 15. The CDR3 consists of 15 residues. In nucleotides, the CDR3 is TGTGCCAGCAGCTCCGGGACAGGACGATTTACTCGGGCTTTCTTT. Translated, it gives CASSSGTGRFTRAFF.

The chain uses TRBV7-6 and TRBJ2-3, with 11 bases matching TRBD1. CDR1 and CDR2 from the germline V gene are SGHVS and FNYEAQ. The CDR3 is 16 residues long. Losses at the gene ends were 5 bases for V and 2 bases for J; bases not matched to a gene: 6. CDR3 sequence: CASSRGTGGTTDTQYF. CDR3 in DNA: TGTGCCAGCAGCCGGGGGACAGGGGGAACCACAGATACGCAGTATTTT.

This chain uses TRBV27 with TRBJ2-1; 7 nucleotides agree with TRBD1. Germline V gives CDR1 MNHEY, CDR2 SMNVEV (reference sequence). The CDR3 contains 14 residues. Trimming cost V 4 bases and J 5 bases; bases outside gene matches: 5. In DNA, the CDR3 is TGTGCCAGCAGTTGGGCCGGGACAGACAATGAGCAGTTCTTC. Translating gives CASSWAGTDNEQFF.

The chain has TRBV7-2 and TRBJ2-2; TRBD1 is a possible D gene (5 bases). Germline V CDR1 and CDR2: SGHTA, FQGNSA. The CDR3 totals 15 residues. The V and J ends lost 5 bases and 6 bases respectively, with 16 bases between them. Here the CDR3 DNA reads TGTGCCAGCAGCGCCCCTAACACAGGCGCCGGGGAGCTGTTTTTT. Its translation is CASSAPNTGAGELFF.